A selection of T cell receptor beta chains follows, all from one sample in a study of cytomegalovirus exposure and HLA in healthy donors. Only in-frame clones appear in the TCRdb table, and some are missing; sequencing was by immunoSEQ multiplex PCR. The table records about 200,000 clones, less than 85% of them present only once. The sample taken for sequencing was PBMCs. The receptor set was obtained from a young man in good health and CMV-seronegative. CDR3s include the opening cysteine and the closing phenylalanine or tryptophan. Each record gives: CDR3 DNA, CDR3 protein, V gene, clone size, D gene, J gene. D genes are given only for firm matches. Rows give clone size only sometimes, using once, few, many, or a class for an expanded clone.

cdr3_nt: TGCGCCAGCAGCTTGGAGGCGTCGGAGATGGCTGAAGCTTTCTTT
cdr3_aa: CASSLEASEMAEAFF
v_call: TRBV5-1
clone_size: -
d_call: -
j_call: TRBJ1-1

cdr3_nt: TGTGCCAGCATTGAGCGGGAGACCGGGGAGCTGTTTTTT
cdr3_aa: CASIERETGELFF
v_call: TRBV2
clone_size: -
d_call: TRBD2
j_call: TRBJ2-2

cdr3_nt: TGCGCCAGCAGCCAAAAAATCCCGGGACAGGGGGTCTACGAGCAGTACTTC
cdr3_aa: CASSQKIPGQGVYEQYF
v_call: TRBV4-1
clone_size: few
d_call: TRBD1
j_call: TRBJ2-7

cdr3_nt: TGTGCCAGTAGTATAGGTCAGGGTTACAATGAGCAGTTCTTC
cdr3_aa: CASSIGQGYNEQFF
v_call: TRBV19
clone_size: -
d_call: -
j_call: TRBJ2-1

cdr3_nt: TGTGCCAGCAGCCCTAGCTCGGTTCAGCCCCAGCATTTT
cdr3_aa: CASSPSSVQPQHF
v_call: TRBV6-5
clone_size: -
d_call: -
j_call: TRBJ1-5

cdr3_nt: TGCGCCAGCAGCTTGGGACTGCTCTCTGGAAACACCATATATTTT
cdr3_aa: CASSLGLLSGNTIYF
v_call: TRBV5-1
clone_size: few
d_call: -
j_call: TRBJ1-3

cdr3_nt: TGTGCCAGTAGTCCCGAGGGGCGGGGTTCTTCCTACGAGCAGTACTTC
cdr3_aa: CASSPEGRGSSYEQYF
v_call: TRBV19
clone_size: -
d_call: -
j_call: TRBJ2-7

cdr3_nt: TGTGCCTGGAGAACTAGCTCCTACAATGAGCAGTTCTTC
cdr3_aa: CAWRTSSYNEQFF
v_call: TRBV30
clone_size: -
d_call: -
j_call: TRBJ2-1

cdr3_nt: TGTGCCAGCAGTTTAGCCCAGGGGAAGGGCTATGGCTACACCTTC
cdr3_aa: CASSLAQGKGYGYTF
v_call: TRBV27
clone_size: -
d_call: -
j_call: TRBJ1-2

cdr3_nt: TGTGCCAGCAGCCCAAGACAGATGGCAGCTTTCTTT
cdr3_aa: CASSPRQMAAFF
v_call: TRBV6-6
clone_size: -
d_call: -
j_call: TRBJ1-1

cdr3_nt: TGTGCCAGCAGACTACTAGCGGGAGGGAGCACAGATACGCAGTATTTT
cdr3_aa: CASRLLAGGSTDTQYF
v_call: TRBV28
clone_size: -
d_call: TRBD2
j_call: TRBJ2-3

cdr3_nt: TGTGCCACCAGCAGAGACATGCCCGGGACAGGCGACGACGAGCAGTACTTC
cdr3_aa: CATSRDMPGTGDDEQYF
v_call: TRBV15
clone_size: -
d_call: TRBD1
j_call: TRBJ2-7

cdr3_nt: TGCGCCAGCAGCTTGGAGGGTCGGGGGAGGGACTATGGCTACACCTTC
cdr3_aa: CASSLEGRGRDYGYTF
v_call: TRBV5-1
clone_size: -
d_call: -
j_call: TRBJ1-2

cdr3_nt: TGCGCCAGCAAGGGGGCTGCGGGAGGAGGAGAGACCCAGTACTTC
cdr3_aa: CASKGAAGGGETQYF
v_call: TRBV5-1
clone_size: -
d_call: -
j_call: TRBJ2-5

cdr3_nt: TGTGCCAGTAGTATGGGCCCCAGGAGCGGAGCTTTCTTT
cdr3_aa: CASSMGPRSGAFF
v_call: TRBV19
clone_size: few
d_call: -
j_call: TRBJ1-1

cdr3_nt: TGTGCCTGGAGAGAGTCCTCCTACGAGCAGTACTTC
cdr3_aa: CAWRESSYEQYF
v_call: TRBV30
clone_size: -
d_call: -
j_call: TRBJ2-7

cdr3_nt: TGTGCCAGCAGCCTTAGCGGGAGAACCCACGAGCAGTACTTC
cdr3_aa: CASSLSGRTHEQYF
v_call: TRBV13
clone_size: -
d_call: TRBD2
j_call: TRBJ2-7

cdr3_nt: TGTGCCAGCAGTTCACCAGGGAGGAGGGATAACATGAACACTGAAGCTTTCTTT
cdr3_aa: CASSSPGRRDNMNTEAFF
v_call: TRBV28
clone_size: -
d_call: -
j_call: TRBJ1-1

cdr3_nt: TGCGCCAGCAGCTTAGGGGTTACTGAAGCTTTCTTT
cdr3_aa: CASSLGVTEAFF
v_call: TRBV5-1
clone_size: -
d_call: -
j_call: TRBJ1-1

cdr3_nt: TGTGCCAGCAGCGGGGACAGGGCTCAGCCCCAGCATTTT
cdr3_aa: CASSGDRAQPQHF
v_call: TRBV6-5
clone_size: -
d_call: TRBD1
j_call: TRBJ1-5

cdr3_nt: TGTGCCAGCAGTGAAGTAGGGACAGGGGTGGACTACGAGCAGTACTTC
cdr3_aa: CASSEVGTGVDYEQYF
v_call: TRBV2
clone_size: few
d_call: TRBD1
j_call: TRBJ2-7

cdr3_nt: TGTGCCAGCAGGGTTGGGACAGCTCAAGAGACCCAGTACTTC
cdr3_aa: CASRVGTAQETQYF
v_call: TRBV6-1
clone_size: -
d_call: TRBD1
j_call: TRBJ2-5

cdr3_nt: TGTGCCAGCAGCCAAGCTACAGGGTTGGACTCACCCCTCCACTTT
cdr3_aa: CASSQATGLDSPLHF
v_call: TRBV7-8
clone_size: -
d_call: -
j_call: TRBJ1-6

cdr3_nt: TGTGCCAGCAGCTTAGGAGTTTTTCCTGAAGCTTTCTTT
cdr3_aa: CASSLGVFPEAFF
v_call: TRBV7-9
clone_size: -
d_call: -
j_call: TRBJ1-1

cdr3_nt: TGTGCCACCAGCAGAGGCGGGTATGGAAACACCATATATTTT
cdr3_aa: CATSRGGYGNTIYF
v_call: TRBV15
clone_size: -
d_call: -
j_call: TRBJ1-3

cdr3_nt: TGTGCCAGCAGTGTCGGACTAGCGGGAGCGGGGGAGACCCAGTACTTC
cdr3_aa: CASSVGLAGAGETQYF
v_call: TRBV2
clone_size: -
d_call: TRBD2
j_call: TRBJ2-5

cdr3_nt: TGTGCCAGCAGCTTATGGGGCGGGACCCACTACAATGAGCAGTTCTTC
cdr3_aa: CASSLWGGTHYNEQFF
v_call: TRBV7-2
clone_size: -
d_call: -
j_call: TRBJ2-1

cdr3_nt: TGTGCCAGCAGTGAATTCATCGGACTAGCGGGACCCCACGAGCAGTACTTC
cdr3_aa: CASSEFIGLAGPHEQYF
v_call: TRBV2
clone_size: -
d_call: TRBD2
j_call: TRBJ2-7

cdr3_nt: TGTGCCTGGAGTGTACAGGGGGCAGGGACCCAGTACTTC
cdr3_aa: CAWSVQGAGTQYF
v_call: TRBV30
clone_size: -
d_call: TRBD1
j_call: TRBJ2-5

cdr3_nt: TGCGCCAGCAAAAGGGATACCGGACAGGGGGTTGAGACCCAGTACTTC
cdr3_aa: CASKRDTGQGVETQYF
v_call: TRBV5-1
clone_size: -
d_call: TRBD1
j_call: TRBJ2-5

cdr3_nt: TGCGCCAGCAGCCTCTGGACTAGCGGGGGATCCTACGAGCAGTACTTC
cdr3_aa: CASSLWTSGGSYEQYF
v_call: TRBV4-1
clone_size: -
d_call: TRBD2
j_call: TRBJ2-7

cdr3_nt: TGTGCCAGCAGCTTAGTAAGACAGAACACTGAAGCTTTCTTT
cdr3_aa: CASSLVRQNTEAFF
v_call: TRBV13
clone_size: -
d_call: -
j_call: TRBJ1-1

cdr3_nt: TGTGCCAGCAGCCCACGACTGGGCGGGGTTAGCTCCTACGAGCAGTACTTC
cdr3_aa: CASSPRLGGVSSYEQYF
v_call: TRBV7-2
clone_size: -
d_call: -
j_call: TRBJ2-7

cdr3_nt: TGTGCCAGCAGTTTCAGGGGGCTACGGAACACTGAAGCTTTCTTT
cdr3_aa: CASSFRGLRNTEAFF
v_call: TRBV28
clone_size: -
d_call: TRBD1
j_call: TRBJ1-1

cdr3_nt: TGTGCCAGCAGTAGGAAGGCACTAGCGACTAGCTCCTACAATGAGCAGTTCTTC
cdr3_aa: CASSRKALATSSYNEQFF
v_call: TRBV6-4
clone_size: -
d_call: TRBD2
j_call: TRBJ2-1

cdr3_nt: TGTGCCAGCAGCTTACGAGGGAGCTCCTACAATGAGCAGTTCTTC
cdr3_aa: CASSLRGSSYNEQFF
v_call: TRBV5-4
clone_size: -
d_call: -
j_call: TRBJ2-1

cdr3_nt: TGTGCCAGCAGTTACGTAGTTAGCTCCTACAATGAGCAGTTCTTC
cdr3_aa: CASSYVVSSYNEQFF
v_call: TRBV6-5
clone_size: -
d_call: -
j_call: TRBJ2-1

cdr3_nt: TGTGCCAGCAGCGTAGGTAGCGGAGAGACCCAGTACTTC
cdr3_aa: CASSVGSGETQYF
v_call: TRBV9
clone_size: few
d_call: -
j_call: TRBJ2-5

cdr3_nt: TGTGCCAGCAGCCCGGGACTAGCGGAATACAATGAGCAGTTCTTC
cdr3_aa: CASSPGLAEYNEQFF
v_call: TRBV7-9
clone_size: -
d_call: TRBD2
j_call: TRBJ2-1

cdr3_nt: TGCGCCAGCAGTGAGTCGAGATACAATGAGCAGTTCTTC
cdr3_aa: CASSESRYNEQFF
v_call: TRBV10-1
clone_size: -
d_call: -
j_call: TRBJ2-1

cdr3_nt: TGTGCCAGCAGCCTGGGCGTGCCCTACGAGCAGTACTTC
cdr3_aa: CASSLGVPYEQYF
v_call: TRBV5-5
clone_size: once
d_call: -
j_call: TRBJ2-7

cdr3_nt: TGTGCTAGTGGTTTGGCCGGGTCCCCGAACACTGAAGCTTTCTTT
cdr3_aa: CASGLAGSPNTEAFF
v_call: TRBV12-5
clone_size: -
d_call: -
j_call: TRBJ1-1

cdr3_nt: TGTGCCAGCAGCTTAGACAGTAATCAGCCCCAGCATTTT
cdr3_aa: CASSLDSNQPQHF
v_call: TRBV11-2
clone_size: -
d_call: -
j_call: TRBJ1-5

cdr3_nt: TGCGCCAGCAGCTTTGGGACTAGCGGCCTCCAAGAGACCCAGTACTTC
cdr3_aa: CASSFGTSGLQETQYF
v_call: TRBV5-1
clone_size: -
d_call: TRBD2
j_call: TRBJ2-5

cdr3_nt: TGTGCCAGTAGTACTGGACAGGGAAGGTACGAGCAGTACTTC
cdr3_aa: CASSTGQGRYEQYF
v_call: TRBV19
clone_size: -
d_call: TRBD1
j_call: TRBJ2-7

cdr3_nt: TGTGCCTGGCGACCCCCCCTAGTGAAGCGGGGCACTGAAGCTTTCTTT
cdr3_aa: CAWRPPLVKRGTEAFF
v_call: TRBV30
clone_size: -
d_call: -
j_call: TRBJ1-1

cdr3_nt: TGTGCCAGCAGTCGGTTCCCCTACGAGCAGTACTTC
cdr3_aa: CASSRFPYEQYF
v_call: TRBV2
clone_size: -
d_call: -
j_call: TRBJ2-7

cdr3_nt: TGTGCCAGCAGCTTCGGGACAGGGAACACTGAAGCTTTCTTT
cdr3_aa: CASSFGTGNTEAFF
v_call: TRBV7-3
clone_size: -
d_call: TRBD1
j_call: TRBJ1-1

cdr3_nt: TGCGCCAGCAGCTTGGAGGGGGACATCTATGGCTACACCTTC
cdr3_aa: CASSLEGDIYGYTF
v_call: TRBV5-1
clone_size: -
d_call: -
j_call: TRBJ1-2

cdr3_nt: TGCAGCTCTAGCGGGGGCGGAGGAGAGCAGTACTTC
cdr3_aa: CSSSGGGGEQYF
v_call: TRBV29-1
clone_size: -
d_call: TRBD2
j_call: TRBJ2-7

cdr3_nt: TGTGCTAGCAGTCTGGGTGACTCTAGCACAGATACGCAGTATTTT
cdr3_aa: CASSLGDSSTDTQYF
v_call: TRBV7-7
clone_size: -
d_call: -
j_call: TRBJ2-3

cdr3_nt: TGTGCCAGCAGCTTGTGGCAAGATAATCAGCCCCAGCATTTT
cdr3_aa: CASSLWQDNQPQHF
v_call: TRBV7-8
clone_size: few
d_call: -
j_call: TRBJ1-5